This T cell receptor (beta chain) came from a study of neurological immune-mediated disorders. The cDNA was generated by 5'RACE with 10-nucleotide random UMIs. A single run covered 15-18 subjects with over 200 million TCR-beta sequences. Via MiXCR, TCRdb re-called the 5' RACE reads, giving one row per CDR3 protein. This sample yields roughly 50,000 distinct CDR3 sequences, of which approximately 11% are seen a single time; approximately 10% belongs to the top ten. Regarding time point: longitudinal time-point 3. The unsorted libraries were made from 2 million PBMCs kept at -80 C. General study results and limits: HTLV-1-associated myelopathy showed the most TCR clonal expansion; multiple sclerosis the least, below healthy controls.

This clonotype showed up many times. Its antigen is as yet unknown. This CDR3 comprises 14 residues. Per the germline V gene, CDR1 is SGHRS and CDR2 is YFSETQ. V gave up 2 bases and J gave up 3 bases; unmatched junction bases: 1. V gene TRBV5-1 combines with J gene TRBJ2-2; 7 bases line up with TRBD1. The sequencing input was PBMCs. This sequence was found in a male donor with HTLV-1-associated myelopathy (HAM/TSP). The CDR3 here is CASSLGQDTGELFF. The CDR3 DNA reads as TGCGCCAGCAGCTTAGGACAGGACACCGGGGAGCTGTTTTTT.